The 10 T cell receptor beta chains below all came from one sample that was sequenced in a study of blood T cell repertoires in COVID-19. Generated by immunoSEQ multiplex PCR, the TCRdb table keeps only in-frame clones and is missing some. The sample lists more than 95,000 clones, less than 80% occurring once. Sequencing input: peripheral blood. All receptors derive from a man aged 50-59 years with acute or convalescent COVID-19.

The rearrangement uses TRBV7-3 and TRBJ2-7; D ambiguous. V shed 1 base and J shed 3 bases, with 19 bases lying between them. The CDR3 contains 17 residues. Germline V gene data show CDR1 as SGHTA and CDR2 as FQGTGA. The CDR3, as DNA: TGTGCCAGCAGCTTAATACCCAGGTTTCTCCCCTACTACGAGCAGTACTTC. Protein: CASSLIPRFLPYYEQYF.

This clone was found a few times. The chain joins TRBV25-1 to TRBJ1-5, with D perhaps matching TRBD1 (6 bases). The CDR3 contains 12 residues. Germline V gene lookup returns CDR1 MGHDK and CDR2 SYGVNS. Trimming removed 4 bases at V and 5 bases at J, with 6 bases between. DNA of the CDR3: TGTGCCAGCAGTGGACAGGATCAGCCCCAGCATTTT. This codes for CASSGQDQPQHF.

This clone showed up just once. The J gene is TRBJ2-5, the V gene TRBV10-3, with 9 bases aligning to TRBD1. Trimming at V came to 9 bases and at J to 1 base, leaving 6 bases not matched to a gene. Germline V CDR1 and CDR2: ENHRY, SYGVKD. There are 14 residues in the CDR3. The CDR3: CAISGTGSQETQYF. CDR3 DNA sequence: TGTGCCATTTCCGGGACAGGGTCCCAAGAGACCCAGTACTTC.

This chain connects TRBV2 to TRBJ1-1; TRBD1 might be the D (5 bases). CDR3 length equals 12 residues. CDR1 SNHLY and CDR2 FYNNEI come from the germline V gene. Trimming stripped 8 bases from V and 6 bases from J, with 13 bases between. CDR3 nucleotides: TGTGCCAGCCATTCCCAGGGATCTGAAGCTTTCTTT. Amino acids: CASHSQGSEAFF.

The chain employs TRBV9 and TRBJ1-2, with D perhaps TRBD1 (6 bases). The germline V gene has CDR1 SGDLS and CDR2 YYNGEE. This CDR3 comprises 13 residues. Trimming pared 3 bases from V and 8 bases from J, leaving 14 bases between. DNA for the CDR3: TGTGCCAGCAGCGCCTACGGACAGAGGGGCTACACCTTC. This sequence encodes CASSAYGQRGYTF. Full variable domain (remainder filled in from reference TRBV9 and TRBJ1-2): DSGVTQTPKHLITATGQRVTLRCSPRSGDLSVYWYQQSLDQGLQFLIQYYNGEERAKGNILERFSAQQFPDLHSELNLSSLELGDSALYFCASSAYGQRGYTFGSGTRLTVV.

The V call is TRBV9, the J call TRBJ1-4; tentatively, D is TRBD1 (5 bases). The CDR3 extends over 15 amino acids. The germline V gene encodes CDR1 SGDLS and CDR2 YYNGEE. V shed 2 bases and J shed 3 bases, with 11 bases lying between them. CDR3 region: CASSVTQGSNEKLFF. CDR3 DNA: TGTGCCAGCAGCGTTACCCAGGGATCTAATGAAAAACTGTTTTTT.

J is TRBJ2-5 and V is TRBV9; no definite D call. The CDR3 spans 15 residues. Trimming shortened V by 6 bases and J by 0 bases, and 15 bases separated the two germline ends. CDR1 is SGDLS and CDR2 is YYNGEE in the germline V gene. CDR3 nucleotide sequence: TGTGCCAGCACCGAATTGGGCAGGCACCAAGAGACCCAGTACTTC. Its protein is CASTELGRHQETQYF. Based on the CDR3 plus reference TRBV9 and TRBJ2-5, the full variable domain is DSGVTQTPKHLITATGQRVTLRCSPRSGDLSVYWYQQSLDQGLQFLIQYYNGEERAKGNILERFSAQQFPDLHSELNLSSLELGDSALYFCASTELGRHQETQYFGPGTRLLVL.

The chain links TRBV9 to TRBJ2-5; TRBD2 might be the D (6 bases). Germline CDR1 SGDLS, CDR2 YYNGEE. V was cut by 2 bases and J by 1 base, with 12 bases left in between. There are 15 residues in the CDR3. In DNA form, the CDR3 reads TGTGCCAGCAGCGTGGGGGGAGGCCTCCAAGAGACCCAGTACTTC. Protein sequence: CASSVGGGLQETQYF.

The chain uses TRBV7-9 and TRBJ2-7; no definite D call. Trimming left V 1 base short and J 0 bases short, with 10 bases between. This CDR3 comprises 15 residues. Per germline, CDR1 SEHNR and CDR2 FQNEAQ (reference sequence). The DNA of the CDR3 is TGTGCCAGCAGCTTAGGATGGCCCATCTCCTACGAGCAGTACTTC. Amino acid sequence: CASSLGWPISYEQYF.

DNA for the CDR3: TGTGCCAGCAGCTTAGGGTACAGGGGCCTAAGGAACACCGGGGAGCTGTTTTTT. It encodes CASSLGYRGLRNTGELFF. This sequence joins TRBV11-3 and TRBJ2-2; 7 bases are a match to TRBD1. Germline V CDR1 and CDR2: SGHNT, YENEEA. Trimming took 1 base from V and 1 from J; bases not matched to a gene: 9. This CDR3 contains 18 residues.